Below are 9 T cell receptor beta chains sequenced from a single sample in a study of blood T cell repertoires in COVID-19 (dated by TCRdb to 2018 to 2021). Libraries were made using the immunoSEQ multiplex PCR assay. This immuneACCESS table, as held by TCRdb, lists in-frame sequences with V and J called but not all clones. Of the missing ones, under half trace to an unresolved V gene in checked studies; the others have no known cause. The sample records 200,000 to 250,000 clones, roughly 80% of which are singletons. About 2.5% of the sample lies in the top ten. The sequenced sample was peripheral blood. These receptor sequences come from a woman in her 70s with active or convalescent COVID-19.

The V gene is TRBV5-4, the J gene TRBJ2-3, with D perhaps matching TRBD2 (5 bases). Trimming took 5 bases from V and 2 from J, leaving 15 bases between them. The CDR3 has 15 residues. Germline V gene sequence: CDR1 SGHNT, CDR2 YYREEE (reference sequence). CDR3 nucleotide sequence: TGTGCCAGCAGTTCTAAGGACGGGAACACAGATACGCAGTATTTT. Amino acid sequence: CASSSKDGNTDTQYF.

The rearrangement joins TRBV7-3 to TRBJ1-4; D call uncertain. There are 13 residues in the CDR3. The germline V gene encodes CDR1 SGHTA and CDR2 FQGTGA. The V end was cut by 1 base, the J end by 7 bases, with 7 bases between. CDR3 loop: CASSLSRGEKLFF. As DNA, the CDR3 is TGTGCCAGCAGCTTAAGTCGGGGTGAAAAACTGTTTTTT.

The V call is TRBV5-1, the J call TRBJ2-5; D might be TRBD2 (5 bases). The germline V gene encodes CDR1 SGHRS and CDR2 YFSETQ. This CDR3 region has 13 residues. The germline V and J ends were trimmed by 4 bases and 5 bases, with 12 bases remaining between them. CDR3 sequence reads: CASSGGSGETQYF. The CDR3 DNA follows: TGCGCCAGCAGCGGAGGAAGTGGGGAGACCCAGTACTTC. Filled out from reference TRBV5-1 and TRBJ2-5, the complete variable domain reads KAGVTQTPRYLIKTRGQQVTLSCSPISGHRSVSWYQQTPGQGLQFLFEYFSETQRNKGNFPGRFSGRQFSNSRSEMNVSTLELGDSALYLCASSGGSGETQYFGPGTRLLVL.

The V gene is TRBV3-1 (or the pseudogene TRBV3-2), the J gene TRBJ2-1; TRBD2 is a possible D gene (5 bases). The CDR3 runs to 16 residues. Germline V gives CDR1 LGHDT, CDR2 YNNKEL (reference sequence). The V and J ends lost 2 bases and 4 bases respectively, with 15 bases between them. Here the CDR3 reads CASSQFGSGQYNEQFF. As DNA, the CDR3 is TGTGCCAGCAGCCAATTTGGGAGCGGTCAATACAATGAGCAGTTCTTC.

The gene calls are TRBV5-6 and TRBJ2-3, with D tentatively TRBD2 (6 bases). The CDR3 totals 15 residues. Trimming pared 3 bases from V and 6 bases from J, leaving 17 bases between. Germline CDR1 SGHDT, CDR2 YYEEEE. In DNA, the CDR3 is TGTGCCAGCAGCTCCGATGGGACTTCAAGGGATACGCAGTATTTT. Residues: CASSSDGTSRDTQYF.

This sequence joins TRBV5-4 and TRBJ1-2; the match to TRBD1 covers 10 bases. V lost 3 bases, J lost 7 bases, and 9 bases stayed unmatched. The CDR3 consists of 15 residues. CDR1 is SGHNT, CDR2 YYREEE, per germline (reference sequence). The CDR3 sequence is CASSYEGQGERGYTF. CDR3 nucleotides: TGTGCCAGCAGCTATGAAGGACAGGGGGAGCGTGGCTACACCTTC.

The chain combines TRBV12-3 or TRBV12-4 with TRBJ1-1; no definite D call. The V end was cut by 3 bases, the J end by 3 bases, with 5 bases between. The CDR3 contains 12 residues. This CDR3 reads CASSFRDTEAFF. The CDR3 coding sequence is TGTGCCAGCAGTTTCCGGGACACTGAAGCTTTCTTT.

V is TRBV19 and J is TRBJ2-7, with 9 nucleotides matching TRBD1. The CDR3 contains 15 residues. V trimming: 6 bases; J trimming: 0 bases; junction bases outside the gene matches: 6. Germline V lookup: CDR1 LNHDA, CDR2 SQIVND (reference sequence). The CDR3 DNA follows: TGTGCCAGTAGATCCCGGGACAGGGACTCCTACGAGCAGTACTTC. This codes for CASRSRDRDSYEQYF. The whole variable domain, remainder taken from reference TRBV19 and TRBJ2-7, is DGGITQSPKYLFRKEGQNVTLSCEQNLNHDAMYWYRQDPGQGLRLIYYSQIVNDFQKGDIAEGYSVSREKKESFPLTVTSAQKNPTAFYLCASRSRDRDSYEQYFGPGTRLTVT.

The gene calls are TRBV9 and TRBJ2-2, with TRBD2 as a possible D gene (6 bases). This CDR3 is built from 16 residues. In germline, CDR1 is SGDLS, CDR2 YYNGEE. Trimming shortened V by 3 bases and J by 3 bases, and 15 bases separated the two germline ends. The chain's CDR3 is CASSALGTSDTGELFF. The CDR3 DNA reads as TGTGCCAGCAGCGCACTCGGGACTTCAGACACCGGGGAGCTGTTTTTT.